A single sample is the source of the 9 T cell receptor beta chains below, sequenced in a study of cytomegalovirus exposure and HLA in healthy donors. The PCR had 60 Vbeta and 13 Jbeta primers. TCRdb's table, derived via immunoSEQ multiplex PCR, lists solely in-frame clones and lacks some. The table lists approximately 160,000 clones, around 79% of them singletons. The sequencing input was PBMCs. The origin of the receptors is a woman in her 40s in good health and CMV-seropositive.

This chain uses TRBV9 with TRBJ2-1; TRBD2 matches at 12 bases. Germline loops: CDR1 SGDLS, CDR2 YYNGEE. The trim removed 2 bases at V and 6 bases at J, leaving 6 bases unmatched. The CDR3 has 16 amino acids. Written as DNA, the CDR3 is TGTGCCAGCAGCGTGGACCTAGCGGGAGGGAGCAATGAGCAGTTCTTC. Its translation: CASSVDLAGGSNEQFF.

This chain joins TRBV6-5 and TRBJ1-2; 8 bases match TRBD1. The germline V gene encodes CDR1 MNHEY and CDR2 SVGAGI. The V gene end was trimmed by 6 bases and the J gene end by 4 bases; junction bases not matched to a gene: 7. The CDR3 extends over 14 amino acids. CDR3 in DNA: TGTGCCAGCAGGTCCGGGGGACAGGTCTATGGCTACACCTTC. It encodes CASRSGGQVYGYTF.

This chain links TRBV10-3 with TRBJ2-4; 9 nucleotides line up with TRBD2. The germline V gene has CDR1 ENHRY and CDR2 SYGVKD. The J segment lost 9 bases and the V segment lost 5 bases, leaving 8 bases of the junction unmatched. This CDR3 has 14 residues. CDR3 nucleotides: TGTGCCATCAGTCTTAGCGGGGGCAACAGCATTCAGTACTTC. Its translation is CAISLSGGNSIQYF.

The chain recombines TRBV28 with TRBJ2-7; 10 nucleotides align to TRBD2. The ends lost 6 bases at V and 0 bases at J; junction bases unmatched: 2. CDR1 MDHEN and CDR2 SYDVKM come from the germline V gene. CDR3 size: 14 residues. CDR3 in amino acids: CASRTSGSSYEQYF. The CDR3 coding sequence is TGTGCCAGCAGGACTAGCGGGTCCTCCTACGAGCAGTACTTC.

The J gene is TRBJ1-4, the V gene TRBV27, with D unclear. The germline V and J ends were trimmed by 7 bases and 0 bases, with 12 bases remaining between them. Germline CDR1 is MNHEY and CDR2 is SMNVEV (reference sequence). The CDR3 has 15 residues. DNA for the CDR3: TGTGCCAGCACCCCACGAGGGTCAACTAATGAAAAACTGTTTTTT. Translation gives CASTPRGSTNEKLFF.

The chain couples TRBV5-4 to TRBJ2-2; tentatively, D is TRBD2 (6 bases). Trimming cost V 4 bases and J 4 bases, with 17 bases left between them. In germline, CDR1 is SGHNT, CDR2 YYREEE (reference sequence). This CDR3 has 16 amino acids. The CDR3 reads CASSRSGTFSTGELFF. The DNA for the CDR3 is TGTGCCAGCAGCCGATCCGGGACTTTTTCCACCGGGGAGCTGTTTTTT.

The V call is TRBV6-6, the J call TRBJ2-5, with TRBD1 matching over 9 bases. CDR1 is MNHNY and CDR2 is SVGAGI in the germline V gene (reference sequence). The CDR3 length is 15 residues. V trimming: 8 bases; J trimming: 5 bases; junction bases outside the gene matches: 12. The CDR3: CASADHRGQRETQYF. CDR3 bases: TGTGCCAGCGCCGATCACAGGGGGCAAAGGGAGACCCAGTACTTC.

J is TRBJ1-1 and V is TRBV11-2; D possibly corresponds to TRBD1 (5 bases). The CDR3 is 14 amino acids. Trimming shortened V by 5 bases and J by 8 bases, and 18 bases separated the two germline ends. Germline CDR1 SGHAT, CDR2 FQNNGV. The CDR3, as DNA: TGTGCCAGCAGCCCACCTGGCGGAGGGGAAGAAGCTTTCTTT. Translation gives CASSPPGGGEEAFF.

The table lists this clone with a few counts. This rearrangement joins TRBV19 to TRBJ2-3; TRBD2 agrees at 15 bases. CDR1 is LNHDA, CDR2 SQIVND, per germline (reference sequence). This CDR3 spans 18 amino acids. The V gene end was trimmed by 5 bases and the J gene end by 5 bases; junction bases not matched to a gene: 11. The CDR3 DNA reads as TGTGCCAGTAGTGACTGGACTAGCGGGAGGGCCGGAGGAGATACGCAGTATTTT. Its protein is CASSDWTSGRAGGDTQYF.